The sequence of this T cell receptor (beta chain) was determined in a study of T cell responses to AZD1222 COVID-19 vaccine. Turning to the study itself: Second-dose groups at about 4 or about 12 weeks were pooled.

Assay: immunoSEQ multiplex PCR; the TCRdb copy retains only in-frame clones and omits some. The data show roughly 56,000 clones, over 75% seen once. This CDR3 comprises 17 residues. The J segment lost 5 bases and the V segment lost 5 bases, leaving 16 bases of the junction unmatched. The germline V gene encodes CDR1 SGHVS and CDR2 FQNEAQ. The sequencing here drew on peripheral blood, taken on day 0 of AZD1222 vaccination. The rearrangement joins TRBV7-8 to TRBJ2-5; 8 bases map to TRBD1. This sequence originates from an adult in good health. The CDR3 region has the DNA TGTGCCAGCAGCCCCAGGCTGCAGGGGGCAGGACGGGAGACCCAGTACTTC. Encoded protein: CASSPRLQGAGRETQYF.